Following are 10 T cell receptor beta chains from one sample sequenced in a study of blood T cells in healthy people across ages. Next came a second PCR, run for roughly 7 to 12 cycles, which used a sample-barcoded 5' primer along with a J-beta primer mix. TCRdb reprocessed the 5' RACE reads via MiXCR and lists one record per CDR3 protein. The data contain 630,000 or so distinct CDR3 sequences, 32% of them seen just once; the ten biggest clones take up 15%. Sequencing was carried out using blood. The source of these receptors is an elderly woman in good health.

This clonotype was seen at least ten times. The CDR3, as DNA: TGCAGCGTTGAGTCGCCGGCCTCCTATGGCTACACCTTC. It encodes CSVESPASYGYTF. V and J are TRBV29-1 and TRBJ1-2; D uncertain. The CDR3 has 13 residues. V was pared by 3 bases and J by 4 bases, with 12 bases between. Germline V lookup: CDR1 SQVTM, CDR2 ANQGSEA.

At least ten counts were recorded for this clonotype. V is TRBV7-3 and J is TRBJ2-5, with D hard to call. V lost 4 bases, J lost 1 base, and 7 bases lay in between. CDR3 length: 13 residues. Germline CDR1 SGHTA, CDR2 FQGTGA. The CDR3: CASSYRAQETQYF. CDR3 nucleotide sequence: TGTGCCAGCAGCTACCGGGCCCAAGAGACCCAGTACTTC.

This chain uses TRBV5-6 with TRBJ1-1, with D hard to call. Germline V CDR1 and CDR2: SGHDT, YYEEEE. The V end was cut by 3 bases, the J end by 4 bases, with 13 bases between. CDR3 length: 14 amino acids. CDR3 DNA: TGTGCCAGCAGCTGGGCCCCGGAGGTCACTGAAGCTTTCTTT. Its protein product is CASSWAPEVTEAFF.

A word on this clonotype: A much larger clone differs from this one at a single base, so this may be a read error. The missing conserved phenylalanine or tryptophan at the end of this CDR3 makes a read error likely. The V call is TRBV7-2, the J call TRBJ1-1, with 9 bases fitting TRBD1. From germline, CDR1 is SGHTA and CDR2 FQGNSA. The ends lost 3 bases at V and 0 bases at J; junction bases unmatched: 8. This CDR3 region has 17 residues. CDR3 amino acids: CASSFNQQGAMNTEAFC. CDR3 in DNA: TGTGCCAGCAGCTTCAATCAACAGGGGGCGATGAACACTGAAGCTTTCTGT.

CDR3 amino acids: CSARGAGDTQYF. The CDR3 DNA follows: TGCAGTGCTAGAGGGGCGGGAGATACGCAGTATTTT. The V call is TRBV20-1, the J call TRBJ2-3, with TRBD2 as a possible D gene (5 bases). Germline loops: CDR1 DFQATT, CDR2 SNEGSKA (reference sequence). This CDR3 region has 12 residues. V lost 1 base and J 5 bases, leaving 7 bases between the germline ends.

This clonotype showed up many times. The chain carries TRBV15 and TRBJ2-4; D is unresolved. V lost 5 bases to trimming and J lost 2 bases, with 7 bases between them. Germline V CDR1 and CDR2: LNHNV, YYDKDF (reference sequence). CDR3 size: 13 residues. The CDR3: CATSGVPKNIQYF. In DNA, the CDR3 is TGTGCCACCAGCGGAGTGCCCAAAAACATTCAGTACTTC.

There are a few counts of this clonotype. One end of the junction fails to match germline, which may point to a read error. The V and J genes are TRBV14 and TRBJ2-5; 8 positions match TRBD1. Germline V lookup: CDR1 SGHDN, CDR2 FVKESK. The CDR3 has 16 residues. The chain's CDR3 is CASNQVGQGLIETQYF. The DNA for the CDR3 is TGTGCCAGCAACCAAGTAGGACAGGGACTGATCGAGACCCAGTACTTC.

This clonotype was recorded many times. The V gene is TRBV20-1, the J gene TRBJ1-5; 7 bases are a match to TRBD1. V shed 5 bases and J 0 bases; nucleotides not matched to a gene: 7. The CDR3 is 15 amino acids. The germline V gene encodes CDR1 DFQATT and CDR2 SNEGSKA (reference sequence). The CDR3 coding sequence is TGCAGTGCTTCCGGGACAGTTTATAGCAATCAGCCCCAGCATTTT. Amino acids: CSASGTVYSNQPQHF.

The CDR3 DNA reads as TGTGCCAGCCTCTCAGGGGGCGGGGATGAGCAGTTCTTC. It translates to CASLSGGGDEQFF. The chain joins TRBV2 to TRBJ2-1; 8 bases fit TRBD1. From germline, CDR1 is SNHLY and CDR2 FYNNEI. The CDR3 consists of 13 residues. Trimming took 8 bases from V and 8 from J; bases not matched to a gene: 8.

On this clonotype: Lacking the conserved final phenylalanine or tryptophan, this CDR3 likely reflects a read error. The gene calls are TRBV6-2 or TRBV6-3 and TRBJ1-1; 11 bases are shared with TRBD1. Trimming removed 6 bases from V and 11 bases from J; junction bases left unmatched: 5. The CDR3 extends over 12 amino acids. CDR1 is MNHEY and CDR2 is SVGEGT in the germline V gene. The CDR3: CASSGDRGNAFL. CDR3 coding DNA: TGTGCCAGCAGCGGGGACAGGGGGAATGCTTTCTTG.